This is a list of T cell receptor beta chains from one sample in a study of T-cell reconstitution after alpha-beta-depleted transplantation in children. TCRdb itself ran the PCR reads through MiXCR, one entry per CDR3 protein. The table has some 200,000 distinct CDR3 sequences, around 7% seen once; the top ten hold more than 2.5%. The starting material was PBMCs from the stem cell graft donor, obtained from the stem cell graft. Every receptor here comes from a human donor who donated a stem cell graft to a child with Wiskott-Aldrich syndrome. CDR3s include the opening cysteine and the closing phenylalanine or tryptophan. Each record gives: V gene, J gene, CDR3 protein.

V gene: TRBV6-5; J gene: TRBJ2-7; CDR3 protein: CATARDYSYEQYF
V gene: TRBV12-3/TRBV12-4; J gene: TRBJ2-3; CDR3 protein: CASSKRAGTSTDTQYF
V gene: TRBV15; J gene: TRBJ1-2; CDR3 protein: CATSPGYGYTF
V gene: TRBV10-3; J gene: TRBJ1-1; CDR3 protein: CAISESPLARGNTEAFF
V gene: TRBV10-3; J gene: TRBJ2-2; CDR3 protein: CAISVEGTGELFF
V gene: TRBV6-1; J gene: TRBJ2-3; CDR3 protein: CASRKGHRSTDTQYF
V gene: TRBV7-9; J gene: TRBJ1-5; CDR3 protein: CASSSNNQPQHF
V gene: TRBV24-1; J gene: TRBJ2-1; CDR3 protein: CATSGDHNEQFF
V gene: TRBV12-3/TRBV12-4; J gene: TRBJ2-6; CDR3 protein: CATAGSGANVLTF
V gene: TRBV6-2/TRBV6-3; J gene: TRBJ2-2; CDR3 protein: CASRTGLAGLNTGELFF
V gene: TRBV25-1; J gene: TRBJ2-6; CDR3 protein: CASRGPKFVSGANVLTF
V gene: TRBV10-3; J gene: TRBJ2-3; CDR3 protein: CAINPGLESDTQYF
V gene: TRBV18; J gene: TRBJ1-5; CDR3 protein: CASSPNRGSYSNQPQHF
V gene: TRBV2; J gene: TRBJ1-1; CDR3 protein: CASRADPVTEAFF
V gene: TRBV4-2; J gene: TRBJ2-1; CDR3 protein: CASRELGTTHNEQFF
V gene: TRBV20-1; J gene: TRBJ2-6; CDR3 protein: CSAIGGQGASGANVLTF
V gene: TRBV7-9; J gene: TRBJ2-7; CDR3 protein: CASSSGQGVSYEQYF
V gene: TRBV29-1; J gene: TRBJ2-1; CDR3 protein: CSVGQNSYNEQFF
V gene: TRBV7-9; J gene: TRBJ2-3; CDR3 protein: CASSLGDTDTQYF
V gene: TRBV7-8; J gene: TRBJ1-1; CDR3 protein: CASSLTGALGTEAFF
V gene: TRBV4-3; J gene: TRBJ2-1; CDR3 protein: CASSQDSATGVNNEQFF
V gene: TRBV5-1; J gene: TRBJ2-3; CDR3 protein: CASSDVSSTDTQYF
V gene: TRBV20-1; J gene: TRBJ1-2; CDR3 protein: CSARDHRAARNYGYTF
V gene: TRBV20-1; J gene: TRBJ1-6; CDR3 protein: CSARDRTSAGVHF
V gene: TRBV7-8; J gene: TRBJ2-5; CDR3 protein: CASSLGGRVPKETQYF
V gene: TRBV3-1; J gene: TRBJ2-7; CDR3 protein: CASSVTGPEQYF
V gene: TRBV18; J gene: TRBJ1-2; CDR3 protein: CASSELRQPDTF
V gene: TRBV20-1; J gene: TRBJ2-5; CDR3 protein: CSVGRSGSETQYF
V gene: TRBV12-3/TRBV12-4; J gene: TRBJ2-7; CDR3 protein: CASSLSTYEQYF
V gene: TRBV12-3/TRBV12-4; J gene: TRBJ1-1; CDR3 protein: CASSTGGWSTEAFF
V gene: TRBV5-6; J gene: TRBJ2-5; CDR3 protein: CASSLGRGPWETQYF
V gene: TRBV11-2; J gene: TRBJ2-7; CDR3 protein: CASSLDQGATVSSYEQYF
V gene: TRBV12-3/TRBV12-4; J gene: TRBJ1-1; CDR3 protein: CASSLRTGPGTEAFF
V gene: TRBV5-6; J gene: TRBJ1-1; CDR3 protein: CASSWGQGDTEAFF